This TCR beta chain was identified in a study of blood T cells in healthy people across ages. Concerning this clonotype itself: Its cognate antigen is unknown.

Study outcomes and limitations: Getting older went along with TCR beta diversity per million T cells dropping roughly linearly.

The authors drew approximately 9 milliliters of peripheral blood from each donor. Extraction of total RNA produced a minimum of 5.5 micrograms from each sample. A sample-barcoded 5' primer and a J-beta primer mix were used in a second PCR of roughly 7 to 11 cycles. A tag from a template-switch adaptor with 12 random nucleotides marked each cDNA molecule. TCRdb reanalysed the 5' RACE reads using MiXCR and keeps one entry per CDR3 protein. The data contain about 640,000 distinct CDR3 sequences, under 70% of them seen just once; the ten biggest clones take up 35% to 40%. Looked up from germline, CDR1 is ENHRY and CDR2 is SYGVKD. The CDR3 runs 13 residues. Trimming shortened V by 8 bases and J by 4 bases, and 12 bases separated the two germline ends.

This sequence joins TRBV10-3 and TRBJ2-1; D gene uncertain. The sequenced sample consisted of blood. This receptor was identified in a man between 60 and 75 years old in good health. The CDR3 loop is CAIQTQAYNEQFF. The CDR3 DNA reads TGTGCCATCCAGACACAAGCATACAATGAGCAGTTCTTC.